Included here is one T cell receptor beta chain sequence, with context. The sample is drawn from a study of control samples from healthy donors and cancer patients. Germline CDR1 is SGHRS and CDR2 is YFSETQ. The CDR3 loop spans 15 amino acids. V lost 3 bases to trimming and J lost 3 bases; unmatched junction nucleotides: 6. Repertoires were generated with immunoSEQ multiplex PCR, while TCRdb's copy carries only in-frame clones and drops some. Among some 82,000 clones listed, roughly 84% were seen once. The chain has TRBV5-1 and TRBJ2-1; 7 nucleotides match TRBD2. This sequence originates from a man in his 60s with head and neck cancer. Sequenced input: PBMCs. The CDR3 DNA sequence: TGCGCCAGCAGCTCACTAGCGACGGGCTACAATGAGCAGTTCTTC. Translating it yields CASSSLATGYNEQFF.